This T cell receptor beta chain was sequenced during a study of cytomegalovirus exposure and HLA in healthy donors. Study context: A later analysis reported the 100 to 150 validation repertoires used the same platform as the approximately 700 first-cohort repertoires. The study, taken as a whole, reports: The investigators catalogued 150 to 200 TCR beta chains as cytomegalovirus-associated.

In regard to this clone: Its matching antigen is unknown.

Repertoires were generated with immunoSEQ multiplex PCR, while TCRdb's copy carries only in-frame clones and drops some. Of about 56,000 clones listed, 93% are singletons. This CDR3 has 14 residues. Trimming left V 5 bases short and J 3 bases short, with 11 bases between. Germline values: CDR1 MNHEY, CDR2 SVGAGI. Sequencing used PBMCs. This clonotype was obtained from a woman under 30 in good health and CMV-seropositive. This chain links TRBV6-5 with TRBJ1-3; D not certain. The CDR3 reads CASSRSVLGNTIYF. The DNA of the CDR3 is TGTGCCAGCAGTCGCAGCGTACTTGGAAACACCATATATTTT.